The rows below give T cell receptor beta chains drawn from one sample of a study of CD8 T cells in Susac syndrome. One entry per CDR3 protein, called by TCRdb with MiXCR from the immunoSEQ multiplex PCR reads. This table has over 150,000 distinct CDR3 sequences, just under 95% appearing once. Sequenced sample: CD4+ T cells from PBMCs. These receptors were obtained from a human donor with Susac syndrome. CDR3s include the opening cysteine and the closing phenylalanine or tryptophan. Each record gives: J gene, clone size, V gene, D gene, CDR3 DNA, CDR3 protein. The D gene is left open where the match is weak. Rows give clone size only sometimes, using once, few, many, or a class for an expanded clone.

>TRBJ1-2|.|TRBV7-6|TRBD1
TGTGCCAGCAGCTTACAGGGGGCCAGTTTCTATGGCTACACCTTC
CASSLQGASFYGYTF
>TRBJ2-5|few|TRBV6-4|.
TGTGCCAGCAGTGACTCCCCAGGGGAGACCCAGTACTTC
CASSDSPGETQYF
>TRBJ2-7|few|TRBV7-2|.
TGTGCCAGCAGCCCGGGTGGGGAGCAGTACTTC
CASSPGGEQYF
>TRBJ2-3|.|TRBV4-2|TRBD2
TGTGCCAGCAGCCAAGATACGATTCAGCGGGAGGGCCGGCCAGATACGCAGTATTTT
CASSQDTIQREGRPDTQYF
>TRBJ2-7|.|TRBV28|TRBD1
TGTGCCAGTAGGGGGCTTTACGAGCAGTACTTC
CASRGLYEQYF
>TRBJ2-2|.|TRBV25-1|TRBD2
TGTGCCAGCAGAGGTAGCGGGAGCGGAAACACCGGGGAGCTGTTTTTT
CASRGSGSGNTGELFF
>TRBJ1-4|.|TRBV12-3/TRBV12-4|.
TGTGCCAGCAGTAATCGTGAGGGCATCGGCAGAAAACTGTTTTTT
CASSNREGIGRKLFF
>TRBJ2-7|.|TRBV5-4|.
TGTGCCAGCAGCTCGGACGGAAGATCGAGCTCCTACGAGCAGTACTTC
CASSSDGRSSSYEQYF
>TRBJ2-1|.|TRBV9|TRBD2
TGTGCCAGCAGCACCACTAGCGGGGTAAACAATGAGCAGTTCTTC
CASSTTSGVNNEQFF
>TRBJ1-5|.|TRBV20-1|.
TGCAGTGCTAGAGCTGTGGGGGGCGCAGGGAACCAGCCCCAGCATTTT
CSARAVGGAGNQPQHF
>TRBJ2-2|once|TRBV6-5|TRBD1
TGTGCCAGCGGTTTTGGGACAGAGAACACCGGGGAGCTGTTTTTT
CASGFGTENTGELFF
>TRBJ2-3|.|TRBV7-6|.
TGTGCCAGCAGCTTAGCGTGGAGCACAGATACGCAGTATTTT
CASSLAWSTDTQYF
>TRBJ2-2|.|TRBV5-6|TRBD1
TGTGCCAGCAACAGGGGTAACGGGGAGCTGTTTTTT
CASNRGNGELFF
>TRBJ1-2|.|TRBV5-1|.
TGCGCCAGCAGCTTGGACGTTAGGGGAAACTATGGCTACACCTTC
CASSLDVRGNYGYTF
>TRBJ1-5|.|TRBV12-3/TRBV12-4|TRBD1
TGTGCCAGCAGGAGTACGGGACAGGGGAATCAGCCCCAGCATTTT
CASRSTGQGNQPQHF
>TRBJ1-2|once|TRBV7-2|.
TGTGCCAGCAGCTTAGTCACAGGCCCACGGTATGGCTACACCTTC
CASSLVTGPRYGYTF
>TRBJ2-6|.|TRBV7-8|.
TGTGCCAGCAGCCCCCTGGAAGGGGTCTCTGGGGCCAACGTCCTGACTTTC
CASSPLEGVSGANVLTF
>TRBJ2-7|once|TRBV12-3/TRBV12-4|TRBD2
TGTGCCAGCAGTTTGATGGCGGGAGTGCGGGAGCAGTACTTC
CASSLMAGVREQYF
>TRBJ1-1|once|TRBV6-2/TRBV6-3|TRBD1
TGTGCCAGCAGAAGTACGGCAGGGGGCAACACTGAAGCTTTCTTT
CASRSTAGGNTEAFF
>TRBJ2-7|.|TRBV9|TRBD2
TGTGCCAGCAGCGTGGGGCCGGGACTAGCGGGAATCGAGCAGTACTTC
CASSVGPGLAGIEQYF
>TRBJ1-1|.|TRBV20-1|TRBD1
TGCAGTGCAAACCCGGGACAGGGAGACACTGAAGCTTTCTTT
CSANPGQGDTEAFF
>TRBJ2-3|.|TRBV11-2|.
TGTGCCAGCAGCTTAGGGACTTCCACAGATACGCAGTATTTT
CASSLGTSTDTQYF
>TRBJ2-3|few|TRBV6-1|.
TGTGCAGCAGCTGTGAGGGCCATCACAGATACGCAGTATTTT
CAAAVRAITDTQYF
>TRBJ2-2|.|TRBV5-1|.
TGCGCCAGCAGCTTAATGGGGGCCGACCTAGGATCGAACACCGGGGAGCTGTTTTTT
CASSLMGADLGSNTGELFF
>TRBJ1-2|.|TRBV7-2|.
TGTGCCAGCCCCGACCGGCCCGGGAACTATGGCTACACCTTC
CASPDRPGNYGYTF
>TRBJ2-3|once|TRBV6-2/TRBV6-3|.
TGTGCCAGCAGCCGCGGGACATATACGCAGTATTTT
CASSRGTYTQYF
>TRBJ2-1|.|TRBV25-1|TRBD1
TGTGCCAGCAGTGCCCCAGGGGGCGCTTACAATGAGCAGTTCTTC
CASSAPGGAYNEQFF
>TRBJ1-2|.|TRBV3-1|.
TGTGCCAGCAGCCCTGGGATTTATGGCTACACCTTC
CASSPGIYGYTF
>TRBJ1-2|once|TRBV6-6|.
TGTGCCAGCAGCGGCTCAGGGCTCTATGGCTACACCTTC
CASSGSGLYGYTF
>TRBJ2-2|.|TRBV4-2|TRBD1
TGTGCCAGCAGCCAAGGGCTGGACAGGGGGACCGGGGAGCTGTTTTTT
CASSQGLDRGTGELFF
>TRBJ2-1|few|TRBV5-6|.
TGTGCCAGCAGCTTGGGGCTTCGGTCCAATGAGCAGTTCTTC
CASSLGLRSNEQFF
>TRBJ2-3|.|TRBV7-9|TRBD1
TGTGCCAGCAGCCCGGGACAGAGCGAGTCCCGGCAGTATTTT
CASSPGQSESRQYF
>TRBJ1-1|.|TRBV2|.
TGTGCCAGCACAGTCGCGGCAGTTAAGGGGACTGAAGCTTTCTTT
CASTVAAVKGTEAFF
>TRBJ2-7|.|TRBV7-9|.
TGTGCCAGCAGCTTATCTGTGGACGAGCAGTACTTC
CASSLSVDEQYF
>TRBJ1-1|.|TRBV29-1|.
TGCAGCGTTATACAGGGCCTGAACACTGAAGCTTTCTTT
CSVIQGLNTEAFF
>TRBJ2-7|few|TRBV20-1|TRBD2
TGCAGTGCTGGATCCGGGACTAGCGGTAACGAGCAGTACTTC
CSAGSGTSGNEQYF
>TRBJ1-2|.|TRBV2|TRBD1
TGTGCCAGCAGTGAAGCAGGGGGACAGGGGTCTGGCTACACCTTC
CASSEAGGQGSGYTF
>TRBJ1-2|once|TRBV3-1|.
TGTGCCAGCAGCCCTTGGGGAGGTTTGGGCGGCTACACCTTC
CASSPWGGLGGYTF
>TRBJ1-1|.|TRBV7-8|.
TGTGCCAGCAGCTTAGGCAGATGGGGGCAGGCTGAAGCTTTCTTT
CASSLGRWGQAEAFF
>TRBJ1-5|.|TRBV18|.
TGTGCCAGCTCAACACAGGGAGGCAATCAGCCCCAGCATTTT
CASSTQGGNQPQHF
>TRBJ2-7|.|TRBV14|.
TGTGCCAGCAGCCACCACACAGGACCCGAGCAGTACTTC
CASSHHTGPEQYF